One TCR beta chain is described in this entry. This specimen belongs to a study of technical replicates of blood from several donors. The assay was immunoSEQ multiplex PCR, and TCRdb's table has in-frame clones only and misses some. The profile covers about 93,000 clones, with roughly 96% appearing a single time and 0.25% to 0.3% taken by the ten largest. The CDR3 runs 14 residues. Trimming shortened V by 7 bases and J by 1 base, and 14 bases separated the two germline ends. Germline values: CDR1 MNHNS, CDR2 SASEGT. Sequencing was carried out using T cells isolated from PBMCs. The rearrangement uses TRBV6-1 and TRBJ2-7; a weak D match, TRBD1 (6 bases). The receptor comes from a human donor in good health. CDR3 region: CASTPGHGSYEQYF. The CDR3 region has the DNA TGTGCCAGCACACCGGGACACGGTTCCTACGAGCAGTACTTC.